What follows are 11 T cell receptor beta chains derived from one specimen sequenced in a study of blood T cell repertoires in COVID-19. Method: immunoSEQ multiplex PCR; TCRdb's copy keeps in-frame clones and lacks some. The sample records about 38,000 clones, approximately 80% being singletons. The sample was peripheral blood. The receptors here all came from a man aged 55 to 70 with COVID-19, enrolled during active disease.

The J gene is TRBJ1-2, the V gene TRBV29-1, with a tentative D call TRBD1 (5 bases). Trimming pared 0 bases from V and 3 bases from J, leaving 11 bases between. The CDR3 has 14 residues. The germline CDR1 and CDR2 sequences are SQVTM and ANQGSEA. DNA of the CDR3: TGCAGCGTTGAAGAGCCGGGCAGGGACTATGGCTACACCTTC. This sequence encodes CSVEEPGRDYGYTF. Full variable domain (outside the CDR3, taken from reference TRBV29-1 and TRBJ1-2): SAVISQKPSRDICQRGTSLTIQCQVDSQVTMMFWYRQQPGQSLTLIATANQGSEATYESGFVIDKFPISRPNLTFSTLTVSNMSPEDSSIYLCSVEEPGRDYGYTFGSGTRLTVV.

This chain uses TRBV19 with TRBJ1-1; 8 positions match TRBD1. The CDR3 extends over 15 amino acids. V dropped 5 bases and J dropped 7; count of bases not matched to a gene: 12. Germline values: CDR1 LNHDA, CDR2 SQIVND (reference sequence). CDR3 DNA sequence: TGTGCCAGTAGTCCACGGACAGGGAGTCTGATTGAAGCTTTCTTT. Its protein is CASSPRTGSLIEAFF.

V gene TRBV6-5 combines with J gene TRBJ2-2; D remains unclear. Trimming took 10 bases from V and 1 from J, leaving 7 bases between them. The germline V gene has CDR1 MNHEY and CDR2 SVGAGI. The CDR3 is 12 residues long. The CDR3 bases are TGTGCCACCCGGAGGAACACCGGGGAGCTGTTTTTT. It specifies CATRRNTGELFF.

V is TRBV4-1 and J is TRBJ2-5, with TRBD1 matching over 9 bases. Germline V gene lookup returns CDR1 MGHRA and CDR2 YSYEKL. CDR3 length: 15 amino acids. The V gene end was trimmed by 5 bases and the J gene end by 5 bases; junction bases not matched to a gene: 9. CDR3: CASSGTGTGPETQYF. The CDR3 DNA is TGCGCCAGCAGCGGAACCGGGACAGGGCCGGAGACCCAGTACTTC.

The rearrangement uses TRBV7-9 and TRBJ1-1; tentatively, D is TRBD1 (5 bases). Germline V gene lookup returns CDR1 SEHNR and CDR2 FQNEAQ (reference sequence). Trimming pared 0 bases from V and 2 bases from J, leaving 13 bases between. The CDR3 runs 16 residues. CDR3 amino acids: CASSLALGHQNTEAFF. The CDR3 nucleotides read TGTGCCAGCAGCTTAGCGTTAGGACACCAAAACACTGAAGCTTTCTTT.

V and J are TRBV19 and TRBJ2-7; TRBD2 might be the D (6 bases). The CDR3 has 14 residues. Deletions cut 6 bases from V and 2 bases from J, with 14 bases between. From germline, CDR1 is LNHDA and CDR2 SQIVND (reference sequence). The CDR3 bases are TGTGCCAGTAGAATGAAGGGAGGCACCTACGAGCAGTACTTC. Residues: CASRMKGGTYEQYF.

This sequence joins TRBV15 and TRBJ1-1; tentatively, D is TRBD1 (6 bases). This CDR3 spans 16 amino acids. Germline loops: CDR1 LNHNV, CDR2 YYDKDF (reference sequence). V dropped 2 bases and J dropped 3 bases, with 16 bases sitting between them. The CDR3 here is CATSRNLQGSDTEAFF. DNA of the CDR3: TGTGCCACCAGCAGAAATTTACAGGGTTCGGACACTGAAGCTTTCTTT. The entire variable domain, with the rest obtained from reference TRBV15 and TRBJ1-1, is as follows: DAMVIQNPRYQVTQFGKPVTLSCSQTLNHNVMYWYQQKSSQAPKLLFHYYDKDFNNEADTPDNFQSRRPNTSFCFLDIRSPGLGDTAMYLCATSRNLQGSDTEAFFGQGTRLTVV.

The chain employs TRBV19 and TRBJ1-5; D is perhaps TRBD1 (6 bases). The V and J ends lost 1 base and 4 bases respectively, with 14 bases between them. The CDR3 spans 16 residues. Looked up from germline, CDR1 is LNHDA and CDR2 is SQIVND (reference sequence). Here the CDR3 reads CASSIAWEGGNQPQHF. The CDR3 DNA follows: TGTGCCAGTAGTATAGCCTGGGAGGGGGGAAATCAGCCCCAGCATTTT.

The chain carries TRBV2 and TRBJ1-6, with D possibly matching TRBD1 (5 bases). Trimming stripped 6 bases from V and 8 bases from J, with 11 bases between. The CDR3 runs 13 residues. Germline assignment: CDR1 SNHLY and CDR2 FYNNEI. The CDR3 loop reads CASSSTGDSPLHF. Written as DNA, the CDR3 is TGTGCCAGCAGCTCGACGGGGGATTCACCCCTCCACTTT.

The CDR3: CASSYRVYEQFF. CDR3 DNA sequence: TGTGCCAGCAGCTACAGGGTCTATGAGCAGTTCTTC. J is TRBJ2-1 and V is TRBV16; TRBD1 might be the D (6 bases). The CDR3 spans 12 residues. Trimming took 5 bases from V and 8 from J, leaving 10 bases between them. Germline V gene sequence: CDR1 KGHSY, CDR2 FQNENV.

The chain combines TRBV18 with TRBJ1-2, with D possibly matching TRBD1 (5 bases). The CDR3 sequence is 18 residues long. The germline V gene encodes CDR1 KGHSH and CDR2 LQKENI. V was trimmed by 3 bases and J by 0 bases, leaving 20 bases between them. The CDR3 DNA reads as TGTGCCAGCTCACCGCCGACCAGGGAAGGAGGGTCTAACTATGGCTACACCTTC. It specifies CASSPPTREGGSNYGYTF.